This T cell receptor (beta chain) was found in a study of blood T cell repertoires in COVID-19. In the study overall: Donors in the United States, Italy and Spain gave samples during acute or convalescent COVID-19. T cells, B-cell-depleted T cells, or PBMCs supplied cDNA or gDNA.

Authors' processing steps: Reference gene primer amplification yielded estimated nucleated cell counts. This table comes from immunoSEQ multiplex PCR, and its TCRdb copy is limited to in-frame clones, with some not included. V and J calls and clone size come straight from that table; D and trimming were deduced from the DNA. Of roughly 100,000 clones listed, approximately 76% are singletons. Sequences were obtained from peripheral blood. The clonotype comes from a woman in her 70s with acute or convalescent COVID-19.

The CDR3 here is CASSERGRESYGYTF. CDR3 nucleotides: TGTGCCAGCAGTGAAAGGGGGCGCGAGTCCTATGGCTACACCTTC. The chain links TRBV6-1 to TRBJ1-2; 7 nucleotides line up with TRBD1. The germline V gene has CDR1 MNHNS and CDR2 SASEGT. CDR3 size: 15 residues. The ends lost 2 bases at V and 4 bases at J; junction bases unmatched: 7.